The clone carrying this T cell receptor (beta chain) was seen repeatedly, ten times or more. Its matching antigen is unknown. The data are from a study of T cells in Graves' hyperthyroidism and ophthalmopathy. Study outcomes and limitations: Blood samples included most of the expanded thyroid clonotypes exceeding 0.001.

The CDR3 loop spans 12 amino acids. V was cut by 6 bases and J by 4 bases, with 4 bases left in between. Per the germline V gene, CDR1 is MDHEN and CDR2 is SYDVKM. Researchers took RNA transcripts and amplified the TCR beta CDR3 regions from them. In the first-round RT-PCR of the TCR CDR3, the HTBI primer set was used. One entry per CDR3 protein, called by TCRdb with MiXCR from the multiplex PCR reads. The sample has about 380,000 distinct CDR3 sequences, approximately 13% seen once. V is TRBV28 and J is TRBJ1-6; D unresolved. What was sequenced was blood. The source of this sequence is a man younger than 40 with Graves' hyperthyroidism that later progressed to Graves' ophthalmopathy. The CDR3 bases are TGTGCCAGCAGAAAATATAATTCACCCCTCCACTTT. The encoded protein is CASRKYNSPLHF.